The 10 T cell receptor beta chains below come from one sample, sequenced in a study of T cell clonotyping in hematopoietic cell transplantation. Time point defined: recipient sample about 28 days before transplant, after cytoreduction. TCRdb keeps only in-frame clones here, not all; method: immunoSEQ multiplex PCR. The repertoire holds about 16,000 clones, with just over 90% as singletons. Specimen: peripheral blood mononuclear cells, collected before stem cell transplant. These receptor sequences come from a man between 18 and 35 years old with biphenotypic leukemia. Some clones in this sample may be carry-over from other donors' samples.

The DNA of the CDR3 is TGCGCCAGCAGCCATTACTCTCCCGGGACAGGGGCGACTCAGCCCCAGCATTTT. This translates into CASSHYSPGTGATQPQHF. The V call is TRBV4-3, the J call TRBJ1-5; 10 nucleotides agree with TRBD1. V lost 3 bases to trimming and J lost 6 bases; unmatched junction nucleotides: 14. The germline V gene has CDR1 LGHNA and CDR2 YSLEER. The CDR3 has 18 amino acids.

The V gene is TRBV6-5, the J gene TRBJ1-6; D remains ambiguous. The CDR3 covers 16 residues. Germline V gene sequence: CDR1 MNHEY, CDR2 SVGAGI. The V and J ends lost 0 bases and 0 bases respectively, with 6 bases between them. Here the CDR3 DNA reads TGTGCCAGCAGTTACTCGCCCCGCTCCTATAATTCACCCCTCCACTTT. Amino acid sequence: CASSYSPRSYNSPLHF.

CDR3 DNA: TGTGCCAGCAGCCCAGGGACCTCCGGAAACACCATATATTTT. Its translation: CASSPGTSGNTIYF. J is TRBJ1-3 and V is TRBV7-3; tentative D call: TRBD1 (5 bases). This CDR3 has 14 amino acids. Trimming stripped 5 bases from V and 4 bases from J, with 12 bases between. CDR1 is SGHTA and CDR2 is FQGTGA in the germline V gene.

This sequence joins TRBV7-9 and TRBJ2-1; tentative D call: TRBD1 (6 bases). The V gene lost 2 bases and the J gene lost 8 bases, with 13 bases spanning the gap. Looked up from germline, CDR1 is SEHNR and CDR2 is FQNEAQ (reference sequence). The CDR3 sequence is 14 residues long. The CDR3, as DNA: TGTGCCAGCAGCTTAATTAGGGACACCTATGAGCAGTTCTTC. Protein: CASSLIRDTYEQFF.

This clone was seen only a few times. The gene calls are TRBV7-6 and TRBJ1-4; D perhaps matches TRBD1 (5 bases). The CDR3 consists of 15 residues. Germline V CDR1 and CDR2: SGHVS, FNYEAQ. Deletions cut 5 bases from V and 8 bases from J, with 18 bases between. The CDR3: CASSPRSWRGEKLFF. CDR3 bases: TGTGCCAGCAGCCCCCGGTCGTGGCGGGGCGAAAAACTGTTTTTT.

The DNA of the CDR3 is TGTGCCAGCAGCTTGACGGGGGGAAGTCAGCCCCAGCATTTT. Protein product: CASSLTGGSQPQHF. The genes are TRBV5-5 and TRBJ1-5, with D perhaps matching TRBD1 (5 bases). The CDR3 is made up of 14 amino acids. V was pared by 1 base and J by 6 bases, with 11 bases between. CDR1 SGHKS and CDR2 YYEKEE come from the germline V gene (reference sequence). Filled out from reference TRBV5-5 and TRBJ1-5, the complete variable domain reads DAGVTQSPTHLIKTRGQQVTLRCSPISGHKSVSWYQQVLGQGPQFIFQYYEKEERGRGNFPDRFSARQFPNYSSELNVNALLLGDSALYLCASSLTGGSQPQHFGDGTRLSIL.

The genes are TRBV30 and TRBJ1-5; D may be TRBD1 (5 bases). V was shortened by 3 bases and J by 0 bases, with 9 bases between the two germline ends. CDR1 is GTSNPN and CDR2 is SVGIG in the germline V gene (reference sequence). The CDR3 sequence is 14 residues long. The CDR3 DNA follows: TGTGCCTGGAGGGCAGGGAATAGCAATCAGCCCCAGCATTTT. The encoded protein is CAWRAGNSNQPQHF. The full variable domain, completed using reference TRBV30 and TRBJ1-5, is SQTIHQWPATLVQPVGSPLSLECTVEGTSNPNLYWYRQAAGRGLQLLFYSVGIGQISSEVPQNLSASRPQDRQFILSSKKLLLSDSGFYLCAWRAGNSNQPQHFGDGTRLSIL.

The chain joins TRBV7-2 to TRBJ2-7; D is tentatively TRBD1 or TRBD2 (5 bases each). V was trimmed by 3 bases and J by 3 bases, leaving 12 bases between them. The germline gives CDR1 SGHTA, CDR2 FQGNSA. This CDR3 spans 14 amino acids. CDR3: CASSLAGTVYEQYF. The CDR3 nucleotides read TGTGCCAGCAGCTTGGCCGGGACGGTCTACGAGCAGTACTTC.

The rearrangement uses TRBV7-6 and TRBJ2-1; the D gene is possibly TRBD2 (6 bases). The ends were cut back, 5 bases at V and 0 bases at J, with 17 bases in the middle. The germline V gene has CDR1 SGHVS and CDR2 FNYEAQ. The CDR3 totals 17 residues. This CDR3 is CASSGRGRGSSYNEQFF. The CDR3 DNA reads TGTGCCAGCAGCGGCCGAGGACGGGGGAGCTCCTACAATGAGCAGTTCTTC.

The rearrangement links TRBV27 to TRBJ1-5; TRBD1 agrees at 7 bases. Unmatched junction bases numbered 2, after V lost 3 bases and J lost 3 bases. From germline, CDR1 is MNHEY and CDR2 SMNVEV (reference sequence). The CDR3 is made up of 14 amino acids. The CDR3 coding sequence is TGTGCCAGCAGTTTGGACAGGCTCAATCAGCCCCAGCATTTT. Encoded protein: CASSLDRLNQPQHF.